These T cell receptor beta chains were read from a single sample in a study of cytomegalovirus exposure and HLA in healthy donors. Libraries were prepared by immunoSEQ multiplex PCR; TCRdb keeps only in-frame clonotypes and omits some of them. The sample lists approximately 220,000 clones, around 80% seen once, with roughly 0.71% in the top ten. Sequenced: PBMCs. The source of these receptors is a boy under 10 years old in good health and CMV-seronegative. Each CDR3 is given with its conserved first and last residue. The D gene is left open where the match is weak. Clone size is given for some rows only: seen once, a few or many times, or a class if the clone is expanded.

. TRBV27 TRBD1 CASSFHTGEAWAQHF
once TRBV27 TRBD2 CASSITSGYNEQFF
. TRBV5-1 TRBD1 CASSAELRGSSYNSPLHF
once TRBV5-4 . CASSLGGDGHFYGYTF
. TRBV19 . CASRAGANQPQHF
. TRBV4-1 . CASSQDLLYNEQFF
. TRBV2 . CASSGQVGNTIYF
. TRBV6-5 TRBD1 CASRVQGRSAFF
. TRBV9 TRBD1 CASSPGQDNQPQHF
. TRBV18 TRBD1 CASSPTGEFYGYTF
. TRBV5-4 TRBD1 CASSNAGGSYEQYF
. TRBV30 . CAWSASSGANVLTF
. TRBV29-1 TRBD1 CSVEQGNEQYF
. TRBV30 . CAWRGRDYGYTF
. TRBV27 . CASSLSVAYEQYF
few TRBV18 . CASSPPVNTEAFF
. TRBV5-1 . CASSLEDISYEQYF
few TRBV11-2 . CASSSNGLNTGELFF
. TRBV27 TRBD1 CASSYGGQASGQYF
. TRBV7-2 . CASSSAVREGDEKLFF
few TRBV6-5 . CASSYAMQGGEKLFF
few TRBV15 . CATSPQGFRSYEQYF
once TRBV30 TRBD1 CAWRSSSGGNYGYTF
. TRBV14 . CASSQVGGAEQYF
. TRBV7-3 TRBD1 CASSTPDRGIKPQHF
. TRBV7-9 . CASSPTGKNPTDTQYF
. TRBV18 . CASSYQKNTEAFF
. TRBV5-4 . CASNHGNTEAFF
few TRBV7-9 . CASSLSERAFF
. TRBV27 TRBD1 CASSLYQGADGSNQPQHF
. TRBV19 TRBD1 CASSIGQGVYGYTF
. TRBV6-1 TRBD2 CASTAGGERETQYF
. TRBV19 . CASSGTGWFGYTF
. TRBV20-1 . CSAQEGEQYF
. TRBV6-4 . CASSEQGNTGELFF
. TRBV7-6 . CASSFLEVSEGTEAFF
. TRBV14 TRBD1 CASSPTGARRDTQYF
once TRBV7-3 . CASSNNTDTQYF
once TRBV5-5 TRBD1 CASSTQIRGGGVGYTF
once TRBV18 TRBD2 CASSPSGTSGRAGFF
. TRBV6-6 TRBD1 CASTRNRGHEQYF
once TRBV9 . CASSVGLDTEAFF
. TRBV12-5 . CASGFLPSTVTYEQYF
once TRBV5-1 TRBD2 CASSFLAGRNHNEQFF
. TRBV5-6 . CASSLVNNEQFF
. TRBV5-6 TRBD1 CASSRQGVAEKLFF
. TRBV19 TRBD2 CASSPLAGSTDTQYF
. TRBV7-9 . CASSLAQGTEAFF
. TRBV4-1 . CASSQDGGGNQPQHF
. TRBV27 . CASSLSSPGGTGHSPLHF
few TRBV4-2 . CASSPGGRYTF
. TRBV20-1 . CSALQHEQFF
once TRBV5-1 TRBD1 CASSWPPGQNAGIQYF